One sample yielded the 11 T cell receptor beta chains listed below, sequenced in a study of pediatric ulcerative colitis. TCRdb's copy holds only in-frame clones and misses some; the assay was immunoSEQ multiplex PCR. The table has tens of thousands of clones, about 80% seen once. The sample consisted of blood. These receptors were obtained from a boy younger than 18 with moderate ulcerative colitis.

This clone was observed a single time. This chain uses TRBV18 with TRBJ1-1, with D uncertain. Germline V gene sequence: CDR1 KGHSH, CDR2 LQKENI. Deletions cut 2 bases from V and 3 bases from J, with 13 bases between. There are 15 residues in the CDR3. The CDR3 loop reads CASSPSQFLDTEAFF. The CDR3 nucleotides are TGTGCCAGCTCACCATCTCAATTTTTGGACACTGAAGCTTTCTTT.

The V and J genes are TRBV28 and TRBJ1-2; D unclear. The germline V gene encodes CDR1 MDHEN and CDR2 SYDVKM. Trimming cost V 8 bases and J 6 bases, with 16 bases left between them. The CDR3 contains 13 residues. The CDR3 here is CASLRGDIDGYTF. The CDR3 bases are TGTGCCAGCCTCCGCGGGGATATCGATGGCTACACCTTC.

This clone showed up just once. The chain recombines TRBV11-3 with TRBJ1-1; tentative D call: TRBD1 (5 bases). Trimming removed 3 bases from V and 1 base from J, with 12 bases in between. Germline assignment: CDR1 SGHNT and CDR2 YENEEA. The CDR3 runs to 15 residues. CDR3 amino acids: CASSFSAGRNTEAFF. The DNA for the CDR3 is TGTGCCAGCAGCTTCTCGGCAGGGAGGAACACTGAAGCTTTCTTT.

The chain joins TRBV5-4 to TRBJ1-3; D is possibly TRBD1 (6 bases). V lost 3 bases to trimming and J lost 0 bases, with 10 bases between them. CDR3 length equals 15 residues. Germline V CDR1 and CDR2: SGHNT, YYREEE (reference sequence). CDR3 coding DNA: TGTGCCAGCAGCTCCAACAGGGCCTCTGGAAACACCATATATTTT. This gives the protein CASSSNRASGNTIYF.

The chain carries TRBV5-4 and TRBJ2-5; no clear D gene. The CDR3 extends over 14 amino acids. Trimming cost V 0 bases and J 5 bases, with 11 bases left between them. CDR1 SGHNT and CDR2 YYREEE come from the germline V gene (reference sequence). The CDR3 sequence: CASSLVSLEETQYF. The CDR3 DNA reads as TGTGCCAGCAGCTTGGTATCCCTCGAGGAGACCCAGTACTTC.

This chain connects TRBV16 to TRBJ2-3; 11 bases fit TRBD1. There are 16 residues in the CDR3. V shed 0 bases, J shed 2 bases, and the junction held 1 base outside the gene matches. Germline V CDR1 and CDR2: KGHSY, FQNENV. CDR3 residues: CASSQSGQGATDTQYF. DNA for the CDR3: TGTGCCAGCAGCCAATCTGGACAGGGGGCCACAGATACGCAGTATTTT.

Only one count was recorded for this clone. The chain is built from TRBV9 and TRBJ1-4; 9 bases map to TRBD1. There are 18 residues in the CDR3. Germline V lookup: CDR1 SGDLS, CDR2 YYNGEE. Trimming cost V 4 bases and J 7 bases; bases outside gene matches: 17. The CDR3 DNA follows: TGTGCCAGCAGCCCCCATACAGGGGGACAGGGAAAAACTGAAAAACTGTTTTTT. Its protein product is CASSPHTGGQGKTEKLFF. The full variable domain, in which reference TRBV9 and TRBJ1-4 provide the parts outside the CDR3, is DSGVTQTPKHLITATGQRVTLRCSPRSGDLSVYWYQQSLDQGLQFLIQYYNGEERAKGNILERFSAQQFPDLHSELNLSSLELGDSALYFCASSPHTGGQGKTEKLFFGSGTQLSVL.

The CDR3 sequence: CASSPPAGTNEKLFF. The DNA for the CDR3 is TGTGCCAGCAGCCCGCCGGCAGGAACTAATGAAAAACTGTTTTTT. This rearrangement joins TRBV7-2 to TRBJ1-4; D is unresolved. This CDR3 comprises 15 residues. V was shortened by 5 bases and J by 1 base, with 11 bases between the two germline ends. CDR1 SGHTA and CDR2 FQGNSA come from the germline V gene.

The CDR3 coding sequence is TGTGCCAGCAGCCCAGGGACAGAAGAGACCCAGTACTTC. As protein: CASSPGTEETQYF. The rearrangement joins TRBV7-3 to TRBJ2-5, with 7 bases fitting TRBD1. This CDR3 contains 13 residues. Germline lookup yields CDR1 SGHTA and CDR2 FQGTGA. V lost 5 bases and J lost 3; bases outside the gene matches: 3.

The chain couples TRBV7-9 to TRBJ2-7; 10 bases agree with TRBD2. CDR3 length: 16 residues. Trimming cost V 0 bases and J 4 bases; bases outside gene matches: 6. Germline CDR1 SEHNR, CDR2 FQNEAQ (reference sequence). The CDR3 spells CASSLASGRAPYEQYF. CDR3 coding DNA: TGTGCCAGCAGCTTAGCGAGCGGGAGGGCCCCATACGAGCAGTACTTC. Variable domain in full (rest from reference TRBV7-9 and TRBJ2-7): DTGVSQNPRHKITKRGQNVTFRCDPISEHNRLYWYRQTLGQGPEFLTYFQNEAQLEKSRLLSDRFSAERPKGSFSTLEIQRTEQGDSAMYLCASSLASGRAPYEQYFGPGTRLTVT.

The V gene is TRBV5-1, the J gene TRBJ2-3; possible D gene TRBD1, 6 bases. This CDR3 has 15 residues. Germline CDR1 and CDR2: SGHRS and YFSETQ. Deletions cut 2 bases from V and 2 bases from J, with 12 bases between. The CDR3 loop is CASSLSDRYTDTQYF. The DNA of the CDR3 is TGCGCCAGCAGCTTATCGGACAGATACACAGATACGCAGTATTTT.